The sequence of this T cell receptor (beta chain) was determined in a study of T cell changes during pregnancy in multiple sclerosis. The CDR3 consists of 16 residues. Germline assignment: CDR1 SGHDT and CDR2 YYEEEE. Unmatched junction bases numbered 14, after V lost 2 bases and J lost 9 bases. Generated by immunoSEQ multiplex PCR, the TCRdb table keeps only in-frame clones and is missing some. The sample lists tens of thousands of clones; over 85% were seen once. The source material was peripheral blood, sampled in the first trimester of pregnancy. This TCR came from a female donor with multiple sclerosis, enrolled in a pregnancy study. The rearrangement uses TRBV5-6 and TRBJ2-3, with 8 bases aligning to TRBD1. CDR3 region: CASSLTYRGDIFTQYF. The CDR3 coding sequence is TGTGCCAGCAGCTTAACCTACAGGGGGGATATTTTCACGCAGTATTTT.